This T cell receptor beta chain comes out of a study of cytomegalovirus exposure and HLA in healthy donors. Primers included in the PCR were 60 Vbeta and 13 Jbeta primers. Some clones are missing from TCRdb's copy, which holds only in-frame ones; the method was immunoSEQ multiplex PCR. This table has hundreds of thousands of clones, around 79% appearing once. The sequence derives from a male donor in good health and CMV-seronegative. Input material: PBMCs.

The CDR3 coding sequence is TGTGCCAGCAGCTTAGGCCGCAGACTAGCGGGGGGCACCGGGGAGCTGTTTTTT. Its protein product is CASSLGRRLAGGTGELFF. The rearrangement links TRBV13 to TRBJ2-2, with 13 positions matching TRBD2. CDR1 and CDR2 from the germline V gene are PRHDT and FYEKMQ (reference sequence). V lost 0 bases, J lost 4 bases, and 5 bases stayed unmatched. The length of the CDR3 is 18 residues.